These 31 T cell receptor beta chains originate from one sample sequenced in a study of blood T cell repertoires in COVID-19. The method was immunoSEQ multiplex PCR; TCRdb's version includes in-frame clones alone and lacks a portion of them. The sample holds about 250,000 clones, approximately 83% seen once. Sequencing was done on a sample of PBMCs or T cells enriched from blood (not recorded which). These TCRs come from a woman in her 30s who had recovered from COVID-19.

The chain's CDR3 is CASSVGSGTWSTDTQYF. The CDR3 bases are TGTGCCAGCAGCGTAGGTAGCGGGACCTGGAGCACAGATACGCAGTATTTT. The chain links TRBV9 to TRBJ2-3, with 8 bases that match TRBD2. The V gene's germline CDR1 is SGDLS and CDR2 YYNGEE. This CDR3 has 17 residues. With 0 bases clipped from V and 0 bases from J, the junction kept 6 bases outside the gene matches.

J is TRBJ1-1 and V is TRBV2; tentatively, D is TRBD1 (6 bases). The germline V gene has CDR1 SNHLY and CDR2 FYNNEI. The CDR3 totals 11 residues. V lost 6 bases and J lost 8, with 10 bases in between. The CDR3 DNA reads as TGTGCCAGCAGCCGGGACAAAGAAGCTTTCTTT. Its translation: CASSRDKEAFF.

The chain recombines TRBV7-9 with TRBJ2-7; the match to TRBD1 covers 7 bases. Germline CDR1 and CDR2: SEHNR and FQNEAQ (reference sequence). The CDR3 runs to 15 residues. Trimming took 5 bases from V and 0 from J; bases not matched to a gene: 7. The CDR3 bases are TGTGCCAGCAGCCCGGGACAGACTAACTCCTACGAGCAGTACTTC. Translated, it gives CASSPGQTNSYEQYF. Full variable domain (rest looked up from reference TRBV7-9 and TRBJ2-7): DTGVSQNPRHKITKRGQNVTFRCDPISEHNRLYWYRQTLGQGPEFLTYFQNEAQLEKSRLLSDRFSAERPKGSFSTLEIQRTEQGDSAMYLCASSPGQTNSYEQYFGPGTRLTVT.

The chain links TRBV4-1 to TRBJ2-5; TRBD1 is a possible D gene (5 bases). The CDR3 contains 14 residues. Deletions cut 1 base from V and 3 bases from J, with 9 bases between. From germline, CDR1 is MGHRA and CDR2 YSYEKL. DNA of the CDR3: TGCGCCAGCAGCCAAGGGGTAGGGGAAGAGACCCAGTACTTC. Translation: CASSQGVGEETQYF.

The chain joins TRBV30 to TRBJ1-2; D is uncertain. The V end lost 3 bases, the J end lost 3 bases, and 14 bases lay between the germline ends. The CDR3 consists of 14 residues. CDR1 and CDR2 from the germline V gene are GTSNPN and SVGIG (reference sequence). CDR3 DNA sequence: TGTGCCTGGAGGACGAGGAACCCCTACTATGGCTACACCTTC. Encoded protein: CAWRTRNPYYGYTF. The complete variable domain, with remaining parts taken from reference TRBV30 and TRBJ1-2, reads SQTIHQWPATLVQPVGSPLSLECTVEGTSNPNLYWYRQAAGRGLQLLFYSVGIGQISSEVPQNLSASRPQDRQFILSSKKLLLSDSGFYLCAWRTRNPYYGYTFGSGTRLTVV.

V is TRBV9 and J is TRBJ2-3; 15 bases align to TRBD2. Looked up from germline, CDR1 is SGDLS and CDR2 is YYNGEE. The V segment lost 4 bases and the J segment 4 bases; nucleotides outside the gene matches: 4. The CDR3 is made up of 16 amino acids. The CDR3 DNA is TGTGCCAGCAGCTCCCGGACTAGCGGGAGGGCAGATACGCAGTATTTT. This sequence encodes CASSSRTSGRADTQYF.

J is TRBJ2-2 and V is TRBV6-4; D gene uncertain. CDR1 is MRHNA and CDR2 is SNTAGT in the germline V gene. V shed 4 bases and J shed 2 bases, with 5 bases lying between them. The CDR3 sequence is 13 residues long. In DNA form, the CDR3 reads TGTGCCAGCAGTGCCACTAACACCGGGGAGCTGTTTTTT. This sequence encodes CASSATNTGELFF.

This rearrangement joins TRBV11-2 to TRBJ2-7, with TRBD2 matching over 7 bases. V was clipped by 2 bases and J by 2 bases; unmatched bases: 3. This CDR3 is built from 14 residues. Looked up from germline, CDR1 is SGHAT and CDR2 is FQNNGV. CDR3 sequence (DNA): TGTGCCAGCAGCTTACGGGGGGTCCCCTACGAGCAGTACTTC. Translating gives CASSLRGVPYEQYF.

The chain is built from TRBV6-5 and TRBJ2-7; perhaps TRBD2 as D (7 bases). This CDR3 is built from 14 residues. Germline lookup yields CDR1 MNHEY and CDR2 SVGAGI. Trimming took 2 bases from V and 6 from J, leaving 14 bases between them. The CDR3 DNA is TGTGCCAGCAGTTACCCCTCGGGGGGCAGCGAGCAGTACTTC. Translating it yields CASSYPSGGSEQYF.

This clone was observed a handful of times. The V call is TRBV4-2, the J call TRBJ2-7, with D possibly being TRBD2 (5 bases). The germline gives CDR1 LGHNA, CDR2 YNFKEQ. V was shortened by 4 bases and J by 6 bases, with 16 bases between the two germline ends. The CDR3 has 14 amino acids. For the CDR3, the DNA is TGTGCCAGCAGCCGGACCCAAAGCGGATCCGAGCAGTACTTC. This gives the protein CASSRTQSGSEQYF.

The V gene is TRBV27, the J gene TRBJ1-2; D perhaps matches TRBD1 (5 bases). Germline lookup yields CDR1 MNHEY and CDR2 SMNVEV (reference sequence). Trimming took 5 bases from V and 1 from J, leaving 11 bases between them. The CDR3 has 14 residues. The CDR3 loop is CASSPRQNNYGYTF. CDR3 DNA sequence: TGTGCCAGCAGTCCCCGACAGAATAACTATGGCTACACCTTC.

The chain combines TRBV6-5 with TRBJ1-1; D gene unclear. Trimming shortened V by 2 bases and J by 3 bases, and 13 bases separated the two germline ends. The length of the CDR3 is 15 residues. Germline CDR1 is MNHEY and CDR2 is SVGAGI. CDR3 in amino acids: CASSYTGDTYTEAFF. The DNA of the CDR3 is TGTGCCAGCAGTTACACCGGCGACACATACACTGAAGCTTTCTTT.

The chain joins TRBV19 to TRBJ2-3; 10 bases fit TRBD1. Germline assignment: CDR1 LNHDA and CDR2 SQIVND (reference sequence). The CDR3 has 15 amino acids. The V and J ends lost 5 bases and 3 bases, in that order; junction bases with no gene match: 5. CDR3 sequence: CASSGRTGGTDTQYF. Written as DNA, the CDR3 is TGTGCCAGTAGTGGCAGGACAGGGGGGACAGATACGCAGTATTTT.

V gene TRBV9 combines with J gene TRBJ2-3; TRBD2 might be the D (6 bases). The germline CDR1 and CDR2 sequences are SGDLS and YYNGEE. The V and J ends lost 1 base and 3 bases respectively, with 12 bases between them. The CDR3 spans 15 residues. This CDR3 is CASSVYPGATDTQYF. The CDR3 coding sequence is TGTGCCAGCAGCGTATATCCGGGAGCGACAGATACGCAGTATTTT.

As DNA, the CDR3 is TGTGCCAGCCATTTTGGGACTAGCGGGAGAAGACGGAATAGCGAGCAGTTCTTC. Its protein is CASHFGTSGRRRNSEQFF. The V gene is TRBV28, the J gene TRBJ2-1; TRBD2 matches 14 bases. Trimming at V came to 8 bases and at J to 10 bases, leaving 19 bases not matched to a gene. The CDR3 is 18 amino acids. CDR1 and CDR2 (germline): MDHEN, SYDVKM.

V is TRBV9 and J is TRBJ2-1, with 7 bases matching TRBD1. Germline CDR1 SGDLS, CDR2 YYNGEE. Trimming removed 0 bases from V and 6 bases from J; junction bases left unmatched: 3. The CDR3 consists of 14 residues. The CDR3 region has the DNA TGTGCCAGCAGCGTAGAGACAGGGCGCAATGAGCAGTTCTTC. This encodes CASSVETGRNEQFF.

This clone came up once. This chain links TRBV19 with TRBJ2-4; the D gene is possibly TRBD2 (6 bases). With 6 bases removed from V and 0 bases from J, the gap between germline ends came to 12 bases. The CDR3 has 15 residues. The germline gives CDR1 LNHDA, CDR2 SQIVND (reference sequence). The CDR3 loop is CASSLRGLAKNIQYF. In nucleotides, the CDR3 is TGTGCCAGTAGCCTCCGGGGGTTAGCCAAAAACATTCAGTACTTC.

V gene TRBV2 combines with J gene TRBJ2-7; 14 bases match TRBD2. There are 17 residues in the CDR3. The J segment lost 3 bases and the V segment lost 5 bases, leaving 9 bases of the junction unmatched. Germline CDR1 and CDR2: SNHLY and FYNNEI. DNA of the CDR3: TGTGCCAGCAGTCCCGGGACTAGCGGGAGTTTTATCTACGAGCAGTACTTC. The encoded protein is CASSPGTSGSFIYEQYF.

This clone was observed a single time. V is TRBV7-9 and J is TRBJ2-1; D ambiguous. V was trimmed by 1 base and J by 9 bases, leaving 4 bases between them. Germline V gene lookup returns CDR1 SEHNR and CDR2 FQNEAQ (reference sequence). The CDR3 is made up of 11 amino acids. CDR3 region: CASSLGSEQFF. The DNA for the CDR3 is TGTGCCAGCAGCTTAGGCAGTGAGCAGTTCTTC. The entire variable domain, with the rest obtained from reference TRBV7-9 and TRBJ2-1, is as follows: DTGVSQNPRHKITKRGQNVTFRCDPISEHNRLYWYRQTLGQGPEFLTYFQNEAQLEKSRLLSDRFSAERPKGSFSTLEIQRTEQGDSAMYLCASSLGSEQFFGPGTRLTVL.

V and J are TRBV3-1 (or the pseudogene TRBV3-2) and TRBJ1-5, with 8 bases matching TRBD1. In germline, CDR1 is LGHDT, CDR2 YNNKEL (reference sequence). The J segment lost 6 bases and the V segment lost 0 bases, leaving 10 bases of the junction unmatched. The CDR3 has 17 amino acids. The CDR3 protein is CASSQDRDRGFGQPQHF. CDR3 sequence (DNA): TGTGCCAGCAGCCAAGACCGCGACAGGGGATTTGGTCAGCCCCAGCATTTT.

The CDR3 protein is CASSLQGGTEAFF. In nucleotides, the CDR3 is TGTGCCAGCAGCTTGCAGGGGGGCACTGAAGCTTTCTTT. The V call is TRBV7-3, the J call TRBJ1-1, with 7 bases lining up with TRBD1. Germline lookup yields CDR1 SGHTA and CDR2 FQGTGA. Germline trimming cut 3 bases from V and 4 bases from J; bases unmatched to any gene: 2. CDR3 length: 13 residues.

This chain's CDR3 is CSVEFRETQYF. The CDR3 DNA reads as TGCAGCGTTGAGTTCAGAGAGACCCAGTACTTC. This chain uses TRBV29-1 with TRBJ2-5; D not certain. Between the trimmed V and J ends, which lost 3 bases and 4 bases, there was a span of 6 bases. The CDR3 runs 11 residues. Germline V gives CDR1 SQVTM, CDR2 ANQGSEA.

The J gene is TRBJ2-1, the V gene TRBV27; 10 bases match TRBD1. V was clipped by 6 bases and J by 7 bases; unmatched bases: 9. Germline loops: CDR1 MNHEY, CDR2 SMNVEV (reference sequence). CDR3 length: 15 residues. The CDR3 coding sequence is TGTGCCAGCAGCTCCGGACAGGGGGAAGTGAATGAGCAGTTCTTC. As protein: CASSSGQGEVNEQFF.

This clone was recorded a few times. This sequence joins TRBV28 and TRBJ1-1; 9 bases match TRBD1. CDR1 is MDHEN and CDR2 is SYDVKM in the germline V gene. The J segment lost 2 bases and the V segment lost 2 bases, leaving 9 bases of the junction unmatched. The CDR3 has 17 amino acids. The chain's CDR3 is CASSLTGGVTLNTEAFF. CDR3 nucleotide sequence: TGTGCCAGCAGTTTAACAGGGGGCGTGACGTTAAACACTGAAGCTTTCTTT.

This clone was seen ten or more times. V usage is TRBV27 and J usage is TRBJ1-2; D may be TRBD1 (5 bases). In germline, CDR1 is MNHEY, CDR2 SMNVEV (reference sequence). There are 14 residues in the CDR3. The germline V and J ends were trimmed by 0 bases and 8 bases, with 13 bases remaining between them. CDR3 in DNA: TGTGCCAGCAGTTTATCTTACGACGCAGGGGGCTACACCTTC. It encodes CASSLSYDAGGYTF.

V gene TRBV2 combines with J gene TRBJ2-2; tentatively, D is TRBD1 (5 bases). V was trimmed by 8 bases and J by 6 bases, leaving 13 bases between them. The CDR3 is 13 residues long. Germline V CDR1 and CDR2: SNHLY, FYNNEI. The chain's CDR3 is CASRLLGPGELFF. CDR3 in DNA: TGTGCCAGCCGGCTCCTGGGGCCCGGGGAGCTGTTTTTT. Complete variable domain (other parts from reference TRBV2 and TRBJ2-2): EPEVTQTPSHQVTQMGQEVILRCVPISNHLYFYWYRQILGQKVEFLVSFYNNEISEKSEIFDDQFSVERPDGSNFTLKIRSTKLEDSAMYFCASRLLGPGELFFGEGSRLTVL.

This chain connects TRBV10-3 to TRBJ2-7, with D perhaps TRBD1 (6 bases). The V gene lost 5 bases and the J gene lost 1 base, with 15 bases spanning the gap. CDR3 length equals 15 residues. The V gene's germline CDR1 is ENHRY and CDR2 SYGVKD. CDR3 region: CAISNLKTGSYEQYF. The CDR3 DNA reads TGTGCCATCAGTAACCTTAAGACAGGATCCTACGAGCAGTACTTC.

The V call is TRBV30, the J call TRBJ1-2; 9 bases align to TRBD1. Germline-derived CDR1 and CDR2 are GTSNPN and SVGIG (reference sequence). The CDR3 has 16 residues. With V trimmed by 1 base and J by 8 bases, 14 bases remained unmatched. The CDR3 sequence is CAWSAGTGHLPRGYTF. The CDR3 bases are TGTGCCTGGAGTGCTGGGACAGGGCACCTCCCGAGGGGCTACACCTTC. The variable domain in full, with the rest retrieved from reference TRBV30 and TRBJ1-2, is SQTIHQWPATLVQPVGSPLSLECTVEGTSNPNLYWYRQAAGRGLQLLFYSVGIGQISSEVPQNLSASRPQDRQFILSSKKLLLSDSGFYLCAWSAGTGHLPRGYTFGSGTRLTVV.

This chain connects TRBV6-5 to TRBJ1-1, with D uncertain. The V gene's germline CDR1 is MNHEY and CDR2 SVGAGI. The germline V and J ends were trimmed by 4 bases and 4 bases, with 7 bases remaining between them. This CDR3 is 12 amino acids long. The CDR3 region has the DNA TGTGCCAGCAGTTGGCGGTTCACTGAAGCTTTCTTT. Its protein is CASSWRFTEAFF.

V usage is TRBV28 and J usage is TRBJ1-5; perhaps TRBD1 as D (5 bases). The germline gives CDR1 MDHEN, CDR2 SYDVKM. V lost 3 bases to trimming and J lost 2 bases, with 14 bases between them. The CDR3 contains 16 residues. The CDR3 nucleotides are TGTGCCAGCAGTTTTGGGGACTTAGTTGGCAATCAGCCCCAGCATTTT. Translating it yields CASSFGDLVGNQPQHF.

This clone turned up a few times. CDR3 residues: CASSEPVLSEAFF. CDR3 nucleotides: TGTGCCAGCAGTGAACCAGTACTATCTGAAGCTTTCTTT. This rearrangement joins TRBV25-1 to TRBJ1-1, with D uncertain. The CDR3 covers 13 residues. The V end lost 2 bases, the J end lost 6 bases, and 10 bases lay between the germline ends. Germline CDR1 MGHDK, CDR2 SYGVNS. Combining the CDR3 with reference TRBV25-1 and TRBJ1-1 gives the whole variable domain EADIYQTPRYLVIGTGKKITLECSQTMGHDKMYWYQQDPGMELHLIHYSYGVNSTEKGDLSSESTVSRIRTEHFPLTLESARPSHTSQYLCASSEPVLSEAFFGQGTRLTVV.